This T cell receptor beta chain was found in a study of post-analysis software for immune sequencing data. Study information: Some patients lacked subtype; others had relapsing-remitting, secondary progressive or progressive-relapsing disease. General study findings and limits: Comparison with controls showed significantly lower normalized Chao1 diversity in multiple sclerosis patients. The authors found that F measure strongly co-clustered same-batch samples. Included in a set of a few TRBV segments more frequent in patients than controls were TRBV5-6, TRBV5-1 and TRBV20-1.

The V and J ends lost 5 bases and 2 bases, in that order; junction bases with no gene match: 7. The CDR3 totals 17 residues. The germline V gene encodes CDR1 SGDLS and CDR2 YYNGEE. Concerning this clonotype itself: Antigen: not known.

Prepared TCR beta cDNA libraries contained unique molecular identifiers. One entry per CDR3 protein, called by TCRdb with MiXCR from the PCR reads. The sample gives some 800,000 distinct CDR3 sequences, about 43% of which show up once; 4% to 5% is in the top ten. The sample consisted of blood. This clonotype was sampled from a girl between 5 and 17 years old with multiple sclerosis. This chain links TRBV9 with TRBJ2-6, with TRBD1 matching over 10 bases. As DNA, the CDR3 is TGTGCCAGCAGTGATGGGACAGGGGACCCTGGGGCCAACGTCCTGACTTTC. Its translation: CASSDGTGDPGANVLTF.